The present T cell receptor beta chain was sequenced within a study of blood T cells in healthy people across ages. This clonotype was recorded a few times. Its specificity is unknown. Combining a sample-barcoded 5' primer with a J-beta primer mix, a second PCR ran for about 7 to 11 cycles. Each CDR3 protein is one row after TCRdb ran MiXCR on the 5' RACE reads. The sample includes about 1.5 million distinct CDR3 sequences, roughly two fifths of them seen just once. Study-level results: Percentage of naive T cells showed a strong correlation with TCR beta diversity.

The germline gives CDR1 MNHEY, CDR2 SVGAGI. V shed 4 bases and J shed 0 bases, with 13 bases lying between them. CDR3 length: 16 residues. This receptor was taken from a woman aged 18 to 35 in good health. The sample taken for sequencing was blood. This sequence joins TRBV6-5 and TRBJ2-4, with D possibly matching TRBD1 (6 bases). This CDR3 is CASSSTGKGAKNIQYF. The CDR3 coding sequence is TGTGCCAGCAGTTCTACAGGGAAGGGAGCCAAAAACATTCAGTACTTC.